The rows below give T cell receptor beta chains drawn from one sample of a study of blood T cell repertoires in COVID-19. Assay: immunoSEQ multiplex PCR; the TCRdb copy retains only in-frame clones and omits some. The table includes 150,000 to 250,000 clones, roughly 94% detected once. Material: peripheral blood. These receptors all stem from a man aged 30 to 45 with COVID-19, enrolled during active disease. The CDR3 runs from the conserved cysteine through the conserved F or W. D genes are given only for firm matches. Rows may omit the clone size; those that give it use once, few, many or a size class.

clone size,J gene,D gene,V gene,CDR3 protein,CDR3 DNA
once,TRBJ1-6,NA,TRBV7-9,CASSSAGSSYNSPLHF,TGTGCCAGCAGCTCGGCCGGGAGCTCCTATAATTCACCCCTCCACTTT
NA,TRBJ2-6,NA,TRBV5-1,CASSLRVPGANVLTF,TGCGCCAGCAGCTTACGGGTTCCTGGGGCCAACGTCCTGACTTTC
NA,TRBJ2-5,TRBD1,TRBV3-1/TRBV3-2,CASSQKDRALETQYF,TGTGCCAGCAGCCAGAAGGACAGGGCATTGGAGACCCAGTACTTC
NA,TRBJ2-6,TRBD1,TRBV3-1/TRBV3-2,CASSRRDRGPSGANVLTF,TGTGCCAGCAGCCGGCGGGACAGGGGGCCCTCTGGGGCCAACGTCCTGACTTTC
NA,TRBJ1-6,NA,TRBV18,CASSPVSSYNSPLHF,TGTGCCAGCTCACCGGTGAGCTCCTATAATTCACCCCTCCACTTT
NA,TRBJ2-3,TRBD2,TRBV2,CASRELAGNTDTQYF,TGTGCCAGCAGGGAACTAGCGGGGAACACAGATACGCAGTATTTT
NA,TRBJ1-1,NA,TRBV10-2,CASSESNSYTEAFF,TGCGCCAGCAGTGAGTCTAACAGCTACACTGAAGCTTTCTTT
NA,TRBJ1-1,NA,TRBV30,CAWQLNTEAFF,TGTGCCTGGCAGTTGAACACTGAAGCTTTCTTT
NA,TRBJ1-5,NA,TRBV19,CASTAGGGQPQHF,TGTGCCAGTACCGCAGGCGGGGGTCAGCCCCAGCATTTT
NA,TRBJ1-1,TRBD1,TRBV29-1,CSVEGLAGGLNTEAFF,TGCAGCGTTGAGGGACTCGCAGGGGGTTTGAACACTGAAGCTTTCTTT
NA,TRBJ2-1,NA,TRBV27,CASSQGLEQFF,TGTGCCAGCAGTCAGGGGTTAGAGCAGTTCTTC
NA,TRBJ1-3,NA,TRBV21-1,CASRAKGLSGNTIYF,TGTGCCAGCAGGGCCAAGGGGCTGTCTGGAAACACCATATATTTT
NA,TRBJ2-7,NA,TRBV5-4,CASSLEPAVTYEQYF,TGTGCCAGCAGCTTGGAACCAGCGGTTACCTACGAGCAGTACTTC
NA,TRBJ2-7,NA,TRBV5-1,CASSLGSNEQYF,TGCGCCAGCAGCCTCGGGTCGAACGAGCAGTACTTC
NA,TRBJ1-2,NA,TRBV7-9,CASSSTGPLPGDYGYTF,TGTGCCAGCAGTAGTACCGGGCCTCTACCAGGGGACTATGGCTACACCTTC
NA,TRBJ1-4,TRBD1,TRBV2,CASSTGTVKGPSNEKLFF,TGTGCCAGCAGTACCGGGACAGTCAAGGGCCCTTCTAATGAAAAACTGTTTTTT